A single sample is the source of the 27 T cell receptor beta chains below, sequenced in a study of shared clonotypes between healthy human individuals. Clones were sequenced by immunoSEQ multiplex PCR, and TCRdb holds only the in-frame ones, with some missing. The sample includes hundreds of thousands of clones, approximately 79% of them seen just once. What was sequenced was memory CD4+ T cells sorted from blood. As to subset: CD45RA-negative fraction. The receptor source for this set is a woman in her twenties or thirties in good health.

This chain connects TRBV7-2 to TRBJ2-5; D tentatively fits TRBD1 or TRBD2 (5 bases each). Trimming shortened V by 5 bases and J by 5 bases, and 12 bases separated the two germline ends. CDR1 and CDR2 from the germline V gene are SGHTA and FQGNSA. CDR3 length: 13 amino acids. The CDR3 region is CASSLWGSETQYF. The CDR3 bases are TGTGCCAGCAGCCTCTGGGGGTCGGAGACCCAGTACTTC.

The chain uses TRBV28 and TRBJ2-7; D gene ambiguous. CDR1 and CDR2 (germline): MDHEN, SYDVKM. The ends were cut back, 2 bases at V and 5 bases at J, with 13 bases in the middle. The CDR3 has 14 amino acids. The CDR3 DNA reads as TGTGCCAGCAGTTTAGTTGGTCTGGCTCACGAGCAGTACTTC. Protein: CASSLVGLAHEQYF. The full variable domain, completed using reference TRBV28 and TRBJ2-7, is DVKVTQSSRYLVKRTGEKVFLECVQDMDHENMFWYRQDPGLGLRLIYFSYDVKMKEKGDIPEGYSVSREKKERFSLILESASTNQTSMYLCASSLVGLAHEQYFGPGTRLTVT.

The chain recombines TRBV5-1 with TRBJ2-5; 7 bases align to TRBD2. This CDR3 has 13 residues. Losses at the gene ends were 4 bases for V and 3 bases for J; bases not matched to a gene: 3. The germline V gene has CDR1 SGHRS and CDR2 YFSETQ. The CDR3 DNA sequence: TGCGCCAGCAGCCGGGCGGGGGAAGAGACCCAGTACTTC. It is translated as CASSRAGEETQYF.

The chain combines TRBV19 with TRBJ1-1; unclear D gene. This CDR3 is built from 14 residues. The germline CDR1 and CDR2 sequences are LNHDA and SQIVND (reference sequence). Trimming stripped 4 bases from V and 4 bases from J, with 13 bases between. The CDR3 DNA reads TGTGCCAGTAGTAGGGAAGGAAAAGGCACTGAAGCTTTCTTT. This encodes CASSREGKGTEAFF.

The chain couples TRBV11-2 to TRBJ2-3, with 7 bases lining up with TRBD2. This CDR3 contains 15 residues. The ends lost 1 base at V and 5 bases at J; junction bases unmatched: 6. Germline loops: CDR1 SGHAT, CDR2 FQNNGV. CDR3 in amino acids: CASSLGTRVGDTQYF. In nucleotides, the CDR3 is TGTGCCAGCAGCTTAGGGACTAGAGTAGGAGATACGCAGTATTTT.

The chain combines TRBV11-2 with TRBJ2-1, with TRBD2 matching over 7 bases. V was pared by 1 base and J by 4 bases, with 4 bases of the junction left unmatched. This CDR3 contains 15 residues. Germline V gene data show CDR1 as SGHAT and CDR2 as FQNNGV. Here the CDR3 reads CASSLVAGIYNEQFF. The CDR3 DNA reads as TGTGCCAGCAGCTTAGTAGCGGGTATATACAATGAGCAGTTCTTC. The variable domain in full, with the rest retrieved from reference TRBV11-2 and TRBJ2-1, is EAGVAQSPRYKIIEKRQSVAFWCNPISGHATLYWYQQILGQGPKLLIQFQNNGVVDDSQLPKDRFSAERLKGVDSTLKIQPAKLEDSAVYLCASSLVAGIYNEQFFGPGTRLTVL.

The CDR3 coding sequence is TGTGCCAGTAGTATTTCGGGATCGGGAAACACCATATATTTT. Its translation is CASSISGSGNTIYF. This chain links TRBV19 with TRBJ1-3; D is ambiguous. This CDR3 is built from 14 residues. Germline lookup yields CDR1 LNHDA and CDR2 SQIVND (reference sequence). V lost 3 bases, J lost 4 bases, and 10 bases lay in between.

This chain links TRBV19 with TRBJ1-5; maybe TRBD1 (6 bases). CDR1 is LNHDA, CDR2 SQIVND, per germline (reference sequence). The ends were cut back, 4 bases at V and 9 bases at J, with 16 bases in the middle. This CDR3 contains 14 residues. In DNA, the CDR3 is TGTGCCAGTAGTAGCGATCAGGGGTGGGGGCCCCAGCATTTT. Translating it yields CASSSDQGWGPQHF.

The chain is built from TRBV19 and TRBJ1-5; tentatively, D is TRBD1 (5 bases). V was clipped by 4 bases and J by 3 bases, with 16 bases between them. Looked up from germline, CDR1 is LNHDA and CDR2 is SQIVND (reference sequence). The CDR3 has 16 residues. The CDR3 sequence: CASSTAYWGFNQPQHF. The CDR3 DNA sequence: TGTGCCAGTAGTACAGCATACTGGGGGTTCAATCAGCCCCAGCATTTT.

In this sample, this clone turned up many times. The V gene is TRBV6-1, the J gene TRBJ2-1; 7 bases align to TRBD2. The CDR3 totals 14 residues. Germline lookup yields CDR1 MNHNS and CDR2 SASEGT. The V gene end was trimmed by 8 bases and the J gene end by 7 bases; junction bases not matched to a gene: 11. Here the CDR3 reads CASRTPSGYNEQFF. The CDR3 bases are TGTGCCAGCCGCACCCCTAGCGGTTATAATGAGCAGTTCTTC.

This clone showed up just once. The J gene is TRBJ1-3, the V gene TRBV28, with D uncertain. Germline V gene data show CDR1 as MDHEN and CDR2 as SYDVKM. This CDR3 region has 13 residues. Trimming cost V 3 bases and J 4 bases, with 7 bases left between them. The CDR3: CASSFRVGNTIYF. Here the CDR3 DNA reads TGTGCCAGCAGTTTTCGGGTCGGAAACACCATATATTTT.

The rearrangement joins TRBV6-6 to TRBJ1-2, with 7 bases fitting TRBD1. V shed 0 bases, J shed 8 bases, and the junction held 0 bases outside the gene matches. Looked up from germline, CDR1 is MNHNY and CDR2 is SVGAGI (reference sequence). CDR3 length: 12 amino acids. The CDR3 reads CASSYSTGGYTF. CDR3 nucleotide sequence: TGTGCCAGCAGTTACTCGACAGGGGGCTACACCTTC.

This clone was seen repeatedly, ten times or more. The genes are TRBV15 and TRBJ2-3; D possibly corresponds to TRBD1 (6 bases). This CDR3 has 15 residues. Germline lookup yields CDR1 LNHNV and CDR2 YYDKDF (reference sequence). The ends were cut back, 0 bases at V and 1 base at J, with 8 bases in the middle. Here the CDR3 reads CATSRDWGRTDTQYF. CDR3 coding DNA: TGTGCCACCAGCAGAGATTGGGGGCGCACAGATACGCAGTATTTT.

To note about this clone: Other DNA sequences in this specimen translate into the identical CDR3. This chain uses TRBV5-1 with TRBJ2-7; TRBD1 matches 10 bases. The ends lost 0 bases at V and 2 bases at J; junction bases unmatched: 2. The CDR3 is made up of 15 amino acids. Germline V CDR1 and CDR2: SGHRS, YFSETQ. CDR3 loop: CASSLVGTGAYEQYF. CDR3 DNA sequence: TGCGCCAGCAGCTTGGTCGGGACAGGGGCCTACGAGCAGTACTTC.

V usage is TRBV6-5 and J usage is TRBJ1-5; D is possibly TRBD1 (5 bases). The germline V gene encodes CDR1 MNHEY and CDR2 SVGAGI. This CDR3 is built from 15 residues. Trimming took off 5 bases at V and 2 bases at J, with 13 bases between the two ends. In DNA, the CDR3 is TGTGCCAGCAGTCGAGAGGGGAAGGGCAATCAGCCCCAGCATTTT. Translating it yields CASSREGKGNQPQHF.

The chain combines TRBV28 with TRBJ2-6, with D unclear. The CDR3 is 14 amino acids. Trimming took 3 bases from V and 0 from J, leaving 3 bases between them. Germline CDR1 and CDR2: MDHEN and SYDVKM. CDR3 loop: CASSFPSGANVLTF. The CDR3 DNA sequence: TGTGCCAGCAGTTTTCCCTCTGGGGCCAACGTCCTGACTTTC.

V is TRBV11-2 and J is TRBJ2-1; D is perhaps TRBD1 or TRBD2 (7 bases each). From germline, CDR1 is SGHAT and CDR2 FQNNGV. V was trimmed by 5 bases and J by 7 bases, leaving 27 bases between them. This CDR3 spans 18 amino acids. The CDR3 spells CASSRREGRGEGANEQFF. CDR3 nucleotides: TGTGCCAGCAGCCGTAGGGAAGGGAGGGGCGAGGGGGCAAATGAGCAGTTCTTC.

V is TRBV2 and J is TRBJ2-4; D unresolved. Germline V lookup: CDR1 SNHLY, CDR2 FYNNEI. This CDR3 is built from 14 residues. The V and J ends lost 0 bases and 6 bases respectively, with 9 bases between them. The CDR3: CASSEATLANIQYF. Written as DNA, the CDR3 is TGTGCCAGCAGTGAAGCCACCCTCGCAAACATTCAGTACTTC.

V is TRBV11-2 and J is TRBJ2-1, with 9 bases that match TRBD2. Germline-derived CDR1 and CDR2 are SGHAT and FQNNGV. The V gene end was trimmed by 5 bases and the J gene end by 6 bases; junction bases not matched to a gene: 5. The CDR3 loop spans 14 amino acids. CDR3 nucleotide sequence: TGTGCCAGCAGCCCCGGACTAGCGAGCAATGAGCAGTTCTTC. Its protein product is CASSPGLASNEQFF.

Turning to this clone: The same CDR3 arises from other DNA sequences in this sample as well. The rearrangement links TRBV5-1 to TRBJ2-3; the match to TRBD2 covers 8 bases. CDR1 SGHRS and CDR2 YFSETQ come from the germline V gene. The CDR3 loop spans 14 amino acids. V dropped 5 bases and J dropped 0; count of bases not matched to a gene: 2. CDR3 amino acids: CASRLAGSTDTQYF. In nucleotides, the CDR3 is TGCGCCAGCAGGCTAGCGGGTAGCACAGATACGCAGTATTTT.

The chain employs TRBV5-1 and TRBJ1-5, with 11 positions matching TRBD1. The CDR3 has 17 residues. CDR1 and CDR2 from the germline V gene are SGHRS and YFSETQ. V gave up 0 bases and J gave up 0 bases; unmatched junction bases: 2. CDR3 residues: CASSLGTGGYSNQPQHF. For the CDR3, the DNA is TGCGCCAGCAGCTTGGGGACAGGGGGCTATAGCAATCAGCCCCAGCATTTT.

This clone was recorded many times. The CDR3 spells CASSQKGNSYEQYF. CDR3 in DNA: TGTGCCAGCAGCCAGAAGGGAAACTCCTACGAGCAGTACTTC. This chain links TRBV4-2 with TRBJ2-7; D gene unclear. V gave up 3 bases and J gave up 0 bases, with 9 bases separating them. The germline gives CDR1 LGHNA, CDR2 YNFKEQ. This CDR3 contains 14 residues.

The chain employs TRBV6-1 and TRBJ1-2, with D possibly being TRBD1 (6 bases). V was clipped by 6 bases and J by 4 bases, with 6 bases between them. The germline gives CDR1 MNHNS, CDR2 SASEGT. The CDR3 is 11 amino acids. This chain's CDR3 is CASSRGYGYTF. CDR3 bases: TGTGCCAGCAGCAGGGGCTATGGCTACACCTTC.

The chain employs TRBV23-1 and TRBJ1-5; D not certain. TRBV23-1 belongs to the ORF category, with a function that is uncertain. Trimming stripped 4 bases from V and 2 bases from J, with 15 bases between. The CDR3 is made up of 16 amino acids. The CDR3 reads CASSLPGDRGNQPQHF. The CDR3 nucleotides read TGCGCCAGCAGTCTCCCGGGAGATCGGGGCAATCAGCCCCAGCATTTT.

Concerning this clone: Possible read error: a much larger clone is one base away. The V and J genes are TRBV5-5 and TRBJ2-7; possibly TRBD2 for D (6 bases). Germline V gives CDR1 SGHKS, CDR2 YYEKEE (reference sequence). The CDR3 is 13 amino acids. V shed 3 bases and J shed 0 bases, with 7 bases lying between them. The CDR3 DNA sequence: TGTGCCAGCAGCTCGGGGGACTCCTACGAGCAGTACTTC. This encodes CASSSGDSYEQYF.

CDR3 DNA sequence: TGTGCCAGCAGTTTCCTGGGCCCAGGGAGCTACACCTTC. The encoded protein is CASSFLGPGSYTF. V gene TRBV28 combines with J gene TRBJ1-2, with D possibly TRBD1 on 5 matching bases. In germline, CDR1 is MDHEN, CDR2 SYDVKM. V lost 3 bases, J lost 9 bases, and 14 bases lay in between. The CDR3 totals 13 residues.

The V call is TRBV5-1, the J call TRBJ2-1, with TRBD2 matching 10 bases. CDR1 and CDR2 (germline): SGHRS, YFSETQ. The CDR3 sequence is 14 residues long. Germline trimming cut 6 bases from V and 5 bases from J; bases unmatched to any gene: 5. CDR3 loop: CASTWTSGDNEQFF. The CDR3 DNA follows: TGCGCCAGCACCTGGACTAGCGGAGACAATGAGCAGTTCTTC. The full variable domain, rest sourced from reference TRBV5-1 and TRBJ2-1, is KAGVTQTPRYLIKTRGQQVTLSCSPISGHRSVSWYQQTPGQGLQFLFEYFSETQRNKGNFPGRFSGRQFSNSRSEMNVSTLELGDSALYLCASTWTSGDNEQFFGPGTRLTVL.